What follows describes a single T cell receptor (beta chain). V lost 0 bases to trimming and J lost 1 base; unmatched junction nucleotides: 3. The germline V gene encodes CDR1 SGHRS and CDR2 YFSETQ. The CDR3 is 16 amino acids. Libraries were prepared by immunoSEQ multiplex PCR; TCRdb keeps only in-frame clonotypes and omits some of them. This sample has approximately 300,000 clones; roughly 87% occur once, and the top ten carry 2.2%. This sample was taken from a study of blood T cell repertoires in COVID-19. This chain links TRBV5-1 with TRBJ1-2; TRBD1 aligns across 10 bases. The clonotype comes from a woman aged 50 to 60 who had recovered from COVID-19. The sequencing sample was made of peripheral blood. The CDR3 region is CASSLAGTGVNYGYTF. CDR3 bases: TGCGCCAGCAGCTTGGCCGGGACAGGGGTTAACTATGGCTACACCTTC.